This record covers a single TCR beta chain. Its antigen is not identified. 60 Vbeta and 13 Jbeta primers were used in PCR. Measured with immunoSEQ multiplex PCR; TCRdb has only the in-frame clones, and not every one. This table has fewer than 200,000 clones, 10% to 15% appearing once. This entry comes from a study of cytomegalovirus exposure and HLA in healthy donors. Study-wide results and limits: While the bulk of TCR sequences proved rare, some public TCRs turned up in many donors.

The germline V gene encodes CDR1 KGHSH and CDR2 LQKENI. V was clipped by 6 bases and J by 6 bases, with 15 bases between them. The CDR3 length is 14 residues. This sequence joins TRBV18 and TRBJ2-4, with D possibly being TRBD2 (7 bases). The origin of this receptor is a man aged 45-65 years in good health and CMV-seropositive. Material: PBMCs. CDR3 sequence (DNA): TGTGCCAGCTCGACCCGGGGGGCCTTAAACATTCAGTACTTC. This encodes CASSTRGALNIQYF.